What follows describes a single TCR beta chain. This CDR3 is built from 18 residues. After removal of 2 bases from V and 4 bases from J, the junction contained 15 bases not matched to a gene. Per the germline V gene, CDR1 is SGHNT and CDR2 is YYREEE (reference sequence). Repertoires were generated with immunoSEQ multiplex PCR, while TCRdb's copy carries only in-frame clones and drops some. Found here are around 250,000 clones, 70% to 85% of them singletons; the top ten hold 15%. The data are from a study of blood T cell repertoires in COVID-19. Study summary: Sources were T cells, B-cell-depleted T cells, or PBMCs; the material itself was cDNA or gDNA.

Ages ranged from about 18 to 89 years, with residence in approximately 23 US areas. The origin of this receptor is a man between 40 and 49 years old who had recovered from COVID-19. Sequenced input: PBMCs or T cells enriched from blood (not recorded which). This chain uses TRBV5-4 with TRBJ2-1, with 7 positions matching TRBD1. The CDR3 sequence: CASSLALSGTARYNEQFF. CDR3 bases: TGTGCCAGCAGCTTAGCCCTTTCCGGGACAGCAAGATACAATGAGCAGTTCTTC.